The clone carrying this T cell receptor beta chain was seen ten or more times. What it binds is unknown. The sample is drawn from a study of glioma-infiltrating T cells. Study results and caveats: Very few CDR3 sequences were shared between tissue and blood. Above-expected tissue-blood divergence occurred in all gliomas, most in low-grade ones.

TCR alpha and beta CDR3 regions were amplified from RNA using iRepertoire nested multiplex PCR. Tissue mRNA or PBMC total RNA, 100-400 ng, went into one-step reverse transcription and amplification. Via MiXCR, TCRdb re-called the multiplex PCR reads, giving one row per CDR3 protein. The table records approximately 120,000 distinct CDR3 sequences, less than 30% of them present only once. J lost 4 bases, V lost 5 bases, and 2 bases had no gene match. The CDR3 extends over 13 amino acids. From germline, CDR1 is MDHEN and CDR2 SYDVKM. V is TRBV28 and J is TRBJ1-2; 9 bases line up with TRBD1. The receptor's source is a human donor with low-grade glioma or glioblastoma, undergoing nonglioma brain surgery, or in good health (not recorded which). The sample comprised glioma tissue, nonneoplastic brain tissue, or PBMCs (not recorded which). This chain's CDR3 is CASSRTGAYGYTF. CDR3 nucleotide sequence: TGTGCCAGCAGTCGGACAGGGGCCTATGGCTACACCTTC.